This note documents a single TCR beta chain sequence. Assay used: immunoSEQ multiplex PCR; TCRdb lists only in-frame clones, some missing. The sample includes about 190,000 clones, less than 85% of them seen just once. This CDR3 is 15 amino acids long. CDR1 and CDR2 (germline): MNHEY, SVGAGI. V lost 7 bases, J lost 3 bases, and 6 bases stayed unmatched. This sample was taken from a study of blood T cell repertoires in COVID-19. Study members were between roughly 18 and 100 years old and lived in 20 to 30 US regions. The sequenced material came from PBMCs or T cells enriched from blood (not recorded which). This TCR was recovered from a woman in her twenties or thirties who had recovered from COVID-19. V is TRBV6-5 and J is TRBJ2-5; 12 bases map to TRBD2. This CDR3 reads CASTRRLAGEETQYF. Here the CDR3 DNA reads TGTGCCAGCACCCGCCGACTAGCGGGGGAAGAGACCCAGTACTTC.